This T cell receptor beta chain was found in a study of cytomegalovirus exposure and HLA in healthy donors. Regarding the study as a whole: While the bulk of TCR sequences proved rare, some public TCRs turned up in many donors. A list of about 180 TCR beta chains associated with cytomegalovirus was given. In a later analysis, common viral pathogens appeared linked to several of the most significant clusters.

Remarks on this clone: Its antigen remains unknown.

Losses at the gene ends were 0 bases for V and 5 bases for J; bases not matched to a gene: 4. This CDR3 is 15 amino acids long. CDR1 and CDR2 from the germline V gene are SGHNT and YYREEE (reference sequence). Each donor's status was that of a healthy bone marrow donor. It was with 60 Vbeta and 13 Jbeta primers that the PCR ran. Profiled with immunoSEQ multiplex PCR; TCRdb holds only in-frame clones, not every one. The sample has around 100,000 clones; more than 65% are singletons. The clonotype comes from a woman aged 25 to 39 in good health and CMV-seronegative. This chain links TRBV5-4 with TRBJ2-5, with 10 bases fitting TRBD2. Sequencing was done on a sample of PBMCs. The CDR3 coding sequence is TGTGCCAGCAGCTTGGGAGCGGGAGGGGATGAGACCCAGTACTTC. As protein: CASSLGAGGDETQYF.